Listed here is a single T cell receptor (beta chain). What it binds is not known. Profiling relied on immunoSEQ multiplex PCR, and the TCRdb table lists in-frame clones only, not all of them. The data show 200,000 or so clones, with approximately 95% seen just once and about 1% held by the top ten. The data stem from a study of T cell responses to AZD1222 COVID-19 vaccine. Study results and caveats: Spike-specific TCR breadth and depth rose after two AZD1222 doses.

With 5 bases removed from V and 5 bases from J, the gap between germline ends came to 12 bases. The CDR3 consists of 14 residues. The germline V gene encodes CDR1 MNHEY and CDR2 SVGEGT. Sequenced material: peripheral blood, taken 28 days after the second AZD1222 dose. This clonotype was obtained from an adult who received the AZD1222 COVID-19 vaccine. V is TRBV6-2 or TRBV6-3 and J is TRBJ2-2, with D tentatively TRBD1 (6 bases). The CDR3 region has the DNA TGTGCCAGCAGTCCAACAGGGATTACCGGGGAGCTGTTTTTT. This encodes CASSPTGITGELFF.